This TCR beta chain originates from a study of identical twins. Study results and caveats: Invariant T cells like MAIT and iNKT could partly confound the zero-insertion analyses.

This clonotype has a handful of counts. Its antigen is currently unknown. With template switching, a universal primer site was added, and the cDNA carried unique molecular identifiers. Using its own MiXCR run on the 5' RACE reads, TCRdb lists one record per CDR3 protein. The repertoire holds about 660,000 distinct CDR3 sequences, with around 8.6% as singletons. Healthy Caucasians made up all donors. This CDR3 region has 15 residues. With 1 base removed from V and 2 bases from J, the gap between germline ends came to 8 bases. The V gene's germline CDR1 is LGHDT and CDR2 YNNKEL (reference sequence). The same data also went into a second study, on yellow fever vaccine responses in identical twins. This second study notes: A vaccine T cell response that seemed partly convergent and partly personalized was reported in twins.

The receptor was derived from a woman in her late teens or twenties in good health. V is TRBV3-1 and J is TRBJ2-2; D is uncertain. The sequenced sample was PBMCs. CDR3 DNA sequence: TGTGCCAGCAGCCAAGGGAGTCATAACACCGGGGAGCTGTTTTTT. As protein: CASSQGSHNTGELFF.